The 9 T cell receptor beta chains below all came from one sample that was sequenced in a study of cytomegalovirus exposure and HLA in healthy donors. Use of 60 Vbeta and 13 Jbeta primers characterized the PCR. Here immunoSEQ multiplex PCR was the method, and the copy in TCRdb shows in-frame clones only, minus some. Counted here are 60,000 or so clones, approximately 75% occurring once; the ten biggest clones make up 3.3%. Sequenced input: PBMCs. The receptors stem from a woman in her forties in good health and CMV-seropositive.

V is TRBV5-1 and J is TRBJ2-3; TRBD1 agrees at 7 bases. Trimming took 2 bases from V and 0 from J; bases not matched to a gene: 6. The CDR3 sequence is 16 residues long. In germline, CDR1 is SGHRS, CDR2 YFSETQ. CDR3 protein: CASSFGQATSTDTQYF. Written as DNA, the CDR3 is TGCGCCAGCAGCTTTGGACAGGCCACTAGCACAGATACGCAGTATTTT.

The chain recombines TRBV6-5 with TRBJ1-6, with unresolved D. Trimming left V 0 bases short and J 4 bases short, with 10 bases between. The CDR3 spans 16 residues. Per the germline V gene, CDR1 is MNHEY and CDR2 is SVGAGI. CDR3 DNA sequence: TGTGCCAGCAGTTACTCAAGCTCAAGTTATAATTCACCCCTCCACTTT. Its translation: CASSYSSSSYNSPLHF.

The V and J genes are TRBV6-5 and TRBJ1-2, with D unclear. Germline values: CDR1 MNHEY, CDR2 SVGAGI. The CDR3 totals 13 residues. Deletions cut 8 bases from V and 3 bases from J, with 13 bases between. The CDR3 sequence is CASARGGHYGYTF. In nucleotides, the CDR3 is TGTGCCAGCGCCCGGGGAGGGCACTATGGCTACACCTTC.

CDR3 in DNA: TGCAGCGTTCTGTTTTCCTACGAGCAGTACTTC. This gives the protein CSVLFSYEQYF. The V and J genes are TRBV29-1 and TRBJ2-7; D gene uncertain. V was shortened by 5 bases and J by 1 base, with 6 bases between the two germline ends. CDR1 and CDR2 from the germline V gene are SQVTM and ANQGSEA. The CDR3 has 11 residues.

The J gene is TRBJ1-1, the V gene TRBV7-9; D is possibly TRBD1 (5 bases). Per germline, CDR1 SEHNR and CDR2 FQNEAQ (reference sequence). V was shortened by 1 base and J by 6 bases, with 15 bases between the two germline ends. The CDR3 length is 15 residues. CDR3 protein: CASSLERPGGPEAFF. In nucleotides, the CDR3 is TGTGCCAGCAGCTTAGAGAGGCCCGGGGGACCTGAAGCTTTCTTT.

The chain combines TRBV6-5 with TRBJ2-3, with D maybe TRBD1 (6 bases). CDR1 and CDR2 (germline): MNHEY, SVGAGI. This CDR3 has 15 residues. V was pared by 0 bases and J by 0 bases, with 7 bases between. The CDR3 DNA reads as TGTGCCAGCAGTTACTCGGGGGCTAGCACAGATACGCAGTATTTT. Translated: CASSYSGASTDTQYF.

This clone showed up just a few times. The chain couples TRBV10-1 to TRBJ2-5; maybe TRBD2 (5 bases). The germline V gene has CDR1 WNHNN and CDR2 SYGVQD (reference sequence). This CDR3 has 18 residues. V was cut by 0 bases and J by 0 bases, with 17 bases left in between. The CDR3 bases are TGCGCCAGCAGTGAGTCGTCGGGAACAAGGTTGGACCAAGAGACCCAGTACTTC. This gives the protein CASSESSGTRLDQETQYF.

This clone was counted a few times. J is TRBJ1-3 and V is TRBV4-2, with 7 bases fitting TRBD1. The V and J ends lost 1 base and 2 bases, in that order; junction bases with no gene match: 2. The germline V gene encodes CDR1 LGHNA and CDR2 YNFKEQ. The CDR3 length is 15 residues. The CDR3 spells CASSQVTGAGNTIYF. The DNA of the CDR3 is TGTGCCAGCAGCCAAGTAACAGGGGCTGGAAACACCATATATTTT.

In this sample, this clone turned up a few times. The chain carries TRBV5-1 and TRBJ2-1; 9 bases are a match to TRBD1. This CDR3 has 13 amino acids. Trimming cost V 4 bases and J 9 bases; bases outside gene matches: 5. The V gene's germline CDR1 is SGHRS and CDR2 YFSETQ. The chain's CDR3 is CASSVDRGGEQFF. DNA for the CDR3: TGCGCCAGCAGCGTCGACAGGGGGGGTGAGCAGTTCTTC.